In its sample, the clone carrying this T cell receptor beta chain was seen once. The sample holds other DNA sequences that translate to the same CDR3. Germline loops: CDR1 MNHEY, CDR2 SVGAGI. The CDR3 contains 13 residues. V was pared by 2 bases and J by 4 bases, with 8 bases between. Method: immunoSEQ multiplex PCR; TCRdb's copy keeps in-frame clones and lacks some. The profile shows about 43,000 clones, around 86% of them singletons. The sample is drawn from a study of blood T cell repertoires in COVID-19. Material: peripheral blood. The rearrangement uses TRBV6-5 and TRBJ2-5, with D possibly TRBD2 on 5 matching bases. The sequence derives from a man aged 60-69 years with active COVID-19. The DNA for the CDR3 is TGTGCCAGCAGTTACGGAGAGGGAGAGACCCAGTACTTC. It specifies CASSYGEGETQYF.